These 9 T cell receptor beta chains were all obtained from the same sample, sequenced in a study of blood T cell repertoires in COVID-19. Method: immunoSEQ multiplex PCR; TCRdb's copy keeps in-frame clones and lacks some. The data contain hundreds of thousands of clones, over 75% of them seen just once; the ten biggest clones take up under 2.5%. Sequenced input: PBMCs or T cells enriched from blood (not recorded which). Receptor source: a woman aged 18-29 years who had recovered from COVID-19.

This rearrangement joins TRBV2 to TRBJ2-2; TRBD1 is a possible D gene (6 bases). Trimming removed 4 bases from V and 6 bases from J, with 9 bases in between. The CDR3 contains 13 residues. CDR1 and CDR2 from the germline V gene are SNHLY and FYNNEI. This chain's CDR3 is CASSAWGPGELFF. CDR3 bases: TGTGCCAGCAGTGCTTGGGGGCCCGGGGAGCTGTTTTTT.

The chain couples TRBV3-1 (or the pseudogene TRBV3-2) to TRBJ1-5; D unresolved. Per the germline V gene, CDR1 is LGHDT and CDR2 is YNNKEL (reference sequence). The CDR3 spans 16 residues. The V end was cut by 0 bases, the J end by 11 bases, with 20 bases between. The CDR3 reads CASSQDPQAQGGAQHF. As DNA, the CDR3 is TGTGCCAGCAGCCAAGATCCCCAGGCCCAAGGCGGGGCCCAGCATTTT.

In DNA, the CDR3 is TGTGCCAGCAGCTTAGCGCAGGGGTACATTCAGTACTTC. Protein product: CASSLAQGYIQYF. The chain links TRBV7-9 to TRBJ2-4, with D perhaps matching TRBD1 (6 bases). The V gene lost 0 bases and the J gene lost 8 bases, with 8 bases spanning the gap. There are 13 residues in the CDR3. The germline V gene has CDR1 SEHNR and CDR2 FQNEAQ (reference sequence).

The V and J genes are TRBV5-6 and TRBJ1-2; maybe TRBD1 (5 bases). Trimming shortened V by 5 bases and J by 0 bases, and 14 bases separated the two germline ends. Per germline, CDR1 SGHDT and CDR2 YYEEEE. The CDR3 is 15 residues long. CDR3 residues: CASRALRVPNYGYTF. The DNA for the CDR3 is TGTGCCAGCAGGGCCCTCAGGGTACCTAACTATGGCTACACCTTC.

The chain has TRBV6-5 and TRBJ1-2; a weak D match, TRBD1 (6 bases). Trimming removed 6 bases from V and 8 bases from J, with 13 bases in between. The CDR3 has 12 residues. Germline assignment: CDR1 MNHEY and CDR2 SVGAGI. CDR3 coding DNA: TGTGCCAGCAGGGATGGGACAAACGGCTACACCTTC. It encodes CASRDGTNGYTF.

V gene TRBV3-1 (or the pseudogene TRBV3-2) combines with J gene TRBJ2-1, with 7 bases lining up with TRBD2. The CDR3 spans 15 residues. CDR1 LGHDT and CDR2 YNNKEL come from the germline V gene (reference sequence). The ends lost 0 bases at V and 4 bases at J; junction bases unmatched: 3. In DNA form, the CDR3 reads TGTGCCAGCAGCCAAGAACTACTAGCGTACAATGAGCAGTTCTTC. This translates into CASSQELLAYNEQFF.

The chain is built from TRBV3-1 (or the pseudogene TRBV3-2) and TRBJ2-3, with 8 positions matching TRBD2. This CDR3 is built from 15 residues. CDR1 and CDR2 from the germline V gene are LGHDT and YNNKEL (reference sequence). The V segment lost 1 base and the J segment 4 bases; nucleotides outside the gene matches: 4. CDR3 nucleotide sequence: TGTGCCAGCAGCCAAGGAGCGGGGGAGGCAGATACGCAGTATTTT. Protein: CASSQGAGEADTQYF.

The chain carries TRBV15 and TRBJ1-5; 7 bases fit TRBD1. Per the germline V gene, CDR1 is LNHNV and CDR2 is YYDKDF (reference sequence). CDR3 length: 18 amino acids. After removal of 2 bases from V and 5 bases from J, the junction contained 15 bases not matched to a gene. In DNA form, the CDR3 reads TGTGCCACCAGCAGATCTCCGGGACAGCGGTTAAACTATCAGCCCCAGCATTTT. It translates to CATSRSPGQRLNYQPQHF.

The V and J genes are TRBV7-9 and TRBJ1-1; no clear D gene. V dropped 9 bases and J dropped 4 bases, with 21 bases sitting between them. This CDR3 has 15 residues. In germline, CDR1 is SEHNR, CDR2 FQNEAQ (reference sequence). CDR3 DNA sequence: TGTGCCAGTAGGCCCGAGGGTTCTTGGTCCACTGAAGCTTTCTTT. Amino acid sequence: CASRPEGSWSTEAFF.